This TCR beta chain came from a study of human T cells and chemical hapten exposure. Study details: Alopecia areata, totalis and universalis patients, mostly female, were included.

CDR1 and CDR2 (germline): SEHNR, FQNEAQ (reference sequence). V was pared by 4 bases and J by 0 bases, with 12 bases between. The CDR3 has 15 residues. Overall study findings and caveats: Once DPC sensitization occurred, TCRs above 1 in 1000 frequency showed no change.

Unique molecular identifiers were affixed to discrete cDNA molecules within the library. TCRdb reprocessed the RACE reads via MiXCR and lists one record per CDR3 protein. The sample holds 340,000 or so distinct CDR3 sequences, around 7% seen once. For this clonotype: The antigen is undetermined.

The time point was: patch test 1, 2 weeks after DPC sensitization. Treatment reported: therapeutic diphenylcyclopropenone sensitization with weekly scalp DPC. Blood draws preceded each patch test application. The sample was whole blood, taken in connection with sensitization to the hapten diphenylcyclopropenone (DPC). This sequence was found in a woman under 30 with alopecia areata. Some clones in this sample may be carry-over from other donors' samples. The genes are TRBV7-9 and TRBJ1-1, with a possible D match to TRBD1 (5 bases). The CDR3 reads CASSSAWGVNTEAFF. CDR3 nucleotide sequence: TGTGCCAGCAGCTCCGCGTGGGGGGTGAACACTGAAGCTTTCTTT.